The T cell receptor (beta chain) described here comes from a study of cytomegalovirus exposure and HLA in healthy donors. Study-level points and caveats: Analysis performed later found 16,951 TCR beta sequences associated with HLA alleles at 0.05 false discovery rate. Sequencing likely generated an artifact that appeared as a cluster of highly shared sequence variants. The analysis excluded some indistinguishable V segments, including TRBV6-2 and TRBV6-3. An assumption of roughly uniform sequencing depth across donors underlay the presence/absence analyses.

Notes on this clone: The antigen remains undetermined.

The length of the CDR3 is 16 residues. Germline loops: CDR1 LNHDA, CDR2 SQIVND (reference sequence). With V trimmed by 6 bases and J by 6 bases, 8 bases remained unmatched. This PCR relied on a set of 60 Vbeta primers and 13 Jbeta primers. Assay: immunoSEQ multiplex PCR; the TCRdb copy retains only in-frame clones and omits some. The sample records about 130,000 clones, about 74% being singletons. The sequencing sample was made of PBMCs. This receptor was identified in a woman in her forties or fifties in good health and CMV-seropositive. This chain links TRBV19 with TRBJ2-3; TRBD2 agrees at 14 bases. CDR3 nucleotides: TGTGCCAGTAGCACCCGACTAGCGGGGGGGCTGGATACGCAGTATTTT. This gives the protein CASSTRLAGGLDTQYF.